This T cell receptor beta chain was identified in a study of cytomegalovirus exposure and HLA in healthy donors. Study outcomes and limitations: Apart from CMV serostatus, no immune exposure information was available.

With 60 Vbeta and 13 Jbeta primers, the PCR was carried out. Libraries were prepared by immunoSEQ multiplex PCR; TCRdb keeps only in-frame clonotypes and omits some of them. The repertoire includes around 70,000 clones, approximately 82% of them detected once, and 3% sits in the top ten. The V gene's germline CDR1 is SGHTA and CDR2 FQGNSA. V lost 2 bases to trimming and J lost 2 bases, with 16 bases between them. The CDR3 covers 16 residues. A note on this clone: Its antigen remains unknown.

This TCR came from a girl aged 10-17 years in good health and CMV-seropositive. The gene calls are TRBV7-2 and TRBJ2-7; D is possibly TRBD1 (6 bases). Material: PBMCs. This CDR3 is CASSLTTGIFAYEQYF. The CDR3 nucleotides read TGTGCCAGCAGCTTAACTACAGGGATATTTGCCTACGAGCAGTACTTC.